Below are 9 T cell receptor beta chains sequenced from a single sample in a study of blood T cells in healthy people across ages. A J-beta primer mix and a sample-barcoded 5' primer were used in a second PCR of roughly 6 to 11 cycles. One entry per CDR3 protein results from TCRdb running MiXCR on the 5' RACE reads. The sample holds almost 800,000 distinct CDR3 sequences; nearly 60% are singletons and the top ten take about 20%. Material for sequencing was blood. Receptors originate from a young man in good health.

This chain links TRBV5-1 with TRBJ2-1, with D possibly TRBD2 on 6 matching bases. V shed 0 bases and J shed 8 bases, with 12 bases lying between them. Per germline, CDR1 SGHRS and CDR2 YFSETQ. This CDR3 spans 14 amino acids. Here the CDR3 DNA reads TGCGCCAGCAGCTTGGTAGGAGGGATCGATGAGCAGTTCTTC. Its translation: CASSLVGGIDEQFF. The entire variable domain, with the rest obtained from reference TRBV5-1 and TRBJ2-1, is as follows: KAGVTQTPRYLIKTRGQQVTLSCSPISGHRSVSWYQQTPGQGLQFLFEYFSETQRNKGNFPGRFSGRQFSNSRSEMNVSTLELGDSALYLCASSLVGGIDEQFFGPGTRLTVL.

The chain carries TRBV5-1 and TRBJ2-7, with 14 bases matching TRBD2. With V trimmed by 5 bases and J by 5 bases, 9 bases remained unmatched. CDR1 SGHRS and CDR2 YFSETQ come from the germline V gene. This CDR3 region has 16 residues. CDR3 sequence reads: CASSAGLAGGINEQYF. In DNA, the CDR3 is TGCGCCAGCAGTGCAGGACTAGCGGGAGGAATCAACGAGCAGTACTTC.

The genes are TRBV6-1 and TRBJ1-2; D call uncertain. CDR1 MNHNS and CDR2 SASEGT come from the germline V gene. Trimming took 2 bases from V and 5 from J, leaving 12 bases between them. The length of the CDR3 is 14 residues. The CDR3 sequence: CASSERWGAYGYTF. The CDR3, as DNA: TGTGCCAGCAGTGAACGGTGGGGTGCTTATGGCTACACCTTC.

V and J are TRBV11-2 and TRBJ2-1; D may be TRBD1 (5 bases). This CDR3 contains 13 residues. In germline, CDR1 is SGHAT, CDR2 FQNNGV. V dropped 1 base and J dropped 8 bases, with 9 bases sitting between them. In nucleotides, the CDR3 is TGTGCCAGCAGCTTAGGCGTACAGGATGAGCAGTTCTTC. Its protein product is CASSLGVQDEQFF.

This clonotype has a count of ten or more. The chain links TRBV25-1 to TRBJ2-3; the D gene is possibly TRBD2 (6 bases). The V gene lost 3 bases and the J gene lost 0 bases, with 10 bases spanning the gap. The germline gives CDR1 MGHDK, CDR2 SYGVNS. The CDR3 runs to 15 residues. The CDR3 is CASSDGGLSTDTQYF. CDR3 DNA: TGTGCCAGCAGTGATGGAGGACTAAGCACAGATACGCAGTATTTT.

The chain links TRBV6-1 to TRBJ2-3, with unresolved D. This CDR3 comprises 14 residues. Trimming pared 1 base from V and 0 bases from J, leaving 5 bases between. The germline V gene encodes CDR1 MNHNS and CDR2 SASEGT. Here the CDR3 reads CASSEGQSTDTQYF. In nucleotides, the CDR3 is TGTGCCAGCAGTGAAGGTCAGAGCACAGATACGCAGTATTTT.

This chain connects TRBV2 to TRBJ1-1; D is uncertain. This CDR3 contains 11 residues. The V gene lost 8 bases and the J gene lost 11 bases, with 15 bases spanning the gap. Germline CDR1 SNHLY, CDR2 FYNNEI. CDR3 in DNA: TGTGCCAGCGTTATCAAGAAGAGGGCTTTCTTT. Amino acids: CASVIKKRAFF. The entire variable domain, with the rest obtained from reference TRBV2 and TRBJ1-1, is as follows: EPEVTQTPSHQVTQMGQEVILRCVPISNHLYFYWYRQILGQKVEFLVSFYNNEISEKSEIFDDQFSVERPDGSNFTLKIRSTKLEDSAMYFCASVIKKRAFFGQGTRLTVV.

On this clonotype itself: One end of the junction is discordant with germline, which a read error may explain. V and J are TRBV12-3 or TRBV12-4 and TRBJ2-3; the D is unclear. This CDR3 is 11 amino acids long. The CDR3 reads CASSLSNTRYF. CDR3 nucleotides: TGTGCCAGCAGTTTGTCGAATACGCGGTATTTT.

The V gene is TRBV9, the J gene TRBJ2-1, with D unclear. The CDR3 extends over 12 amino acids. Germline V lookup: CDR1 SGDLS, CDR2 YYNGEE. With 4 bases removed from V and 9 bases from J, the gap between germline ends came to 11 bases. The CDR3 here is CASSLMRGEQFF. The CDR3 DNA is TGTGCCAGCAGCCTCATGCGTGGTGAGCAGTTCTTC.